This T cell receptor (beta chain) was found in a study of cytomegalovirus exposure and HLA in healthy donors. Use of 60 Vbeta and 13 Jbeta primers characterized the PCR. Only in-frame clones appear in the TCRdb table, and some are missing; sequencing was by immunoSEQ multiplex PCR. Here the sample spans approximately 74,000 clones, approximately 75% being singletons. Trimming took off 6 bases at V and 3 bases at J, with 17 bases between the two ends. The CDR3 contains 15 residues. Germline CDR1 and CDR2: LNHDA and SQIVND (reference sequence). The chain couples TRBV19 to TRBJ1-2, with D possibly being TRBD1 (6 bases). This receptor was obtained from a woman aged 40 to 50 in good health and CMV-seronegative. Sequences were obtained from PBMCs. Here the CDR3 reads CASRPKGEGYYGYTF. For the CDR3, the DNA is TGTGCCAGTAGACCTAAGGGGGAGGGCTACTATGGCTACACCTTC.